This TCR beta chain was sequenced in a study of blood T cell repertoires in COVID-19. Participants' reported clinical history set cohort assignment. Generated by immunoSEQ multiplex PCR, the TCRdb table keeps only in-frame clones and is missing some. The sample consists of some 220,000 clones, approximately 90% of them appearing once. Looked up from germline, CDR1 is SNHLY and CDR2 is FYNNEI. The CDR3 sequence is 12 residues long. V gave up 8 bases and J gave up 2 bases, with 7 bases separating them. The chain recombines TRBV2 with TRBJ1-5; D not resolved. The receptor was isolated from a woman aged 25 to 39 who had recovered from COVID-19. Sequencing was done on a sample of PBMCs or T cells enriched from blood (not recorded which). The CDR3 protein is CASSQGNQPQHF. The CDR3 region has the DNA TGTGCCAGCTCTCAGGGCAATCAGCCCCAGCATTTT.